One and the same sample provided the 20 T cell receptor beta chains below, sequenced in a study of beta chain features in type 1 diabetes. Expressed TCRB transcripts got sequenced, as all isolated RNA was reverse transcribed. TCRdb's copy holds only in-frame clones and misses some; the assay was immunoSEQ multiplex PCR. The sample has 900,000 or so clones; roughly 16% are singletons. The sample comprised naive CD4+ T cells from blood. The source is a woman younger than 30 in good health.

This clone turned up a few times. The chain links TRBV29-1 to TRBJ2-7; no reliable D call. Germline CDR1 reads SQVTM; CDR2 reads ANQGSEA. V was trimmed by 7 bases and J by 0 bases, leaving 10 bases between them. The CDR3 totals 12 residues. The CDR3 sequence is CSGGESSYEQYF. CDR3 coding DNA: TGCAGCGGAGGAGAGAGCTCCTACGAGCAGTACTTC.

V gene TRBV2 combines with J gene TRBJ1-5; D unclear. V lost 6 bases and J lost 7, with 10 bases in between. Germline CDR1 SNHLY, CDR2 FYNNEI. This CDR3 has 12 residues. CDR3 nucleotides: TGTGCCAGCAGGTTTGTCGGGCAGCCCCAGCATTTT. Translating gives CASRFVGQPQHF.

This clone appeared a few times. The chain combines TRBV5-6 with TRBJ2-1, with 13 bases lining up with TRBD2. Trimming took 4 bases from V and 8 from J; bases not matched to a gene: 6. Germline CDR1 and CDR2: SGHDT and YYEEEE. This CDR3 has 15 residues. As DNA, the CDR3 is TGTGCCAGCAGCCTAAGACTAGCGGGAGGCGATGAGCAGTTCTTC. Translation: CASSLRLAGGDEQFF.

This clone turned up a few times. The chain links TRBV15 to TRBJ2-1; 7 nucleotides align to TRBD2. The V and J ends lost 1 base and 9 bases, in that order; junction bases with no gene match: 6. This CDR3 comprises 14 residues. Germline CDR1 and CDR2: LNHNV and YYDKDF (reference sequence). The CDR3 nucleotides are TGTGCCACCAGCAGAGGGACTAGATTAGCTGAGCAGTTCTTC. This gives the protein CATSRGTRLAEQFF.

The chain recombines TRBV7-2 with TRBJ2-7, with no clear D. Trimming left V 2 bases short and J 5 bases short, with 4 bases between. This CDR3 is 11 amino acids long. CDR1 and CDR2 from the germline V gene are SGHTA and FQGNSA. CDR3 sequence: CASSLYDEQYF. In DNA form, the CDR3 reads TGTGCCAGCAGCTTATATGACGAGCAGTACTTC.

J is TRBJ1-2 and V is TRBV7-8, with D possibly matching TRBD1 (6 bases). The germline V and J ends were trimmed by 5 bases and 5 bases, with 12 bases remaining between them. Per germline, CDR1 SGHVS and CDR2 FQNEAQ. This CDR3 has 13 residues. CDR3: CASSPVGQYGYTF. For the CDR3, the DNA is TGTGCCAGCAGCCCAGTCGGACAGTATGGCTACACCTTC.

This clone came up a few times. Other DNA sequences in the sample encode the same CDR3. This sequence joins TRBV7-2 and TRBJ2-3, with no clear D. CDR3 size: 11 residues. Germline lookup yields CDR1 SGHTA and CDR2 FQGNSA. Deletions cut 3 bases from V and 6 bases from J, with 4 bases between. The CDR3 loop reads CASSFGDTQYF. The CDR3 DNA is TGTGCCAGCAGCTTCGGGGATACGCAGTATTTT.

This clone has a handful of counts. The rearrangement links TRBV7-9 to TRBJ2-5; D gene uncertain. The germline V and J ends were trimmed by 1 base and 3 bases, with 9 bases remaining between them. The CDR3 is 14 amino acids. Looked up from germline, CDR1 is SEHNR and CDR2 is FQNEAQ (reference sequence). In DNA, the CDR3 is TGTGCCAGCAGCTTAGTCAGCAGTAAAGAGACCCAGTACTTC. Its protein is CASSLVSSKETQYF.

V and J are TRBV11-2 and TRBJ2-2; D is possibly TRBD1 (6 bases). Per germline, CDR1 SGHAT and CDR2 FQNNGV. The CDR3 totals 14 residues. With 8 bases removed from V and 1 base from J, the gap between germline ends came to 11 bases. CDR3 nucleotide sequence: TGTGCCAGCGGGCTGGACAGGAACACCGGGGAGCTGTTTTTT. It is translated as CASGLDRNTGELFF.

The chain combines TRBV28 with TRBJ2-7; D ambiguous. Trimming removed 5 bases at V and 0 bases at J, with 23 bases between. CDR3 length: 18 amino acids. The germline CDR1 and CDR2 sequences are MDHEN and SYDVKM. CDR3 in amino acids: CASSPISPILSSSYEQYF. In DNA form, the CDR3 reads TGTGCCAGCAGTCCTATTAGTCCCATACTCTCCAGCTCCTACGAGCAGTACTTC. The whole variable domain, filled in from reference TRBV28 and TRBJ2-7, reads DVKVTQSSRYLVKRTGEKVFLECVQDMDHENMFWYRQDPGLGLRLIYFSYDVKMKEKGDIPEGYSVSREKKERFSLILESASTNQTSMYLCASSPISPILSSSYEQYFGPGTRLTVT.

The genes are TRBV19 and TRBJ2-1; 11 bases map to TRBD1. This CDR3 has 15 amino acids. V shed 4 bases and J 6 bases; nucleotides not matched to a gene: 5. In germline, CDR1 is LNHDA, CDR2 SQIVND (reference sequence). CDR3 nucleotide sequence: TGTGCCAGTAGTACCGGGACAGGGGGTTCCAATGAGCAGTTCTTC. Protein product: CASSTGTGGSNEQFF.

The chain carries TRBV5-1 and TRBJ2-7; TRBD2 matches 7 bases. CDR3 length: 17 amino acids. CDR1 is SGHRS and CDR2 is YFSETQ in the germline V gene. J lost 0 bases, V lost 4 bases, and 13 bases had no gene match. CDR3 sequence: CASSPGPLAASSYEQYF. CDR3 coding DNA: TGCGCCAGCAGCCCCGGCCCCCTAGCGGCTTCCTCCTACGAGCAGTACTTC.

The rearrangement links TRBV15 to TRBJ2-1; 8 bases line up with TRBD2. The CDR3 has 14 residues. Trimming at V came to 1 base and at J to 8 bases, leaving 4 bases not matched to a gene. Looked up from germline, CDR1 is LNHNV and CDR2 is YYDKDF (reference sequence). The CDR3 DNA sequence: TGTGCCACCAGCAGAGTAACTAGCGGCGATGAGCAGTTCTTC. It specifies CATSRVTSGDEQFF. Together with reference TRBV15 and TRBJ2-1, the CDR3 gives the full variable domain: DAMVIQNPRYQVTQFGKPVTLSCSQTLNHNVMYWYQQKSSQAPKLLFHYYDKDFNNEADTPDNFQSRRPNTSFCFLDIRSPGLGDTAMYLCATSRVTSGDEQFFGPGTRLTVL.

The chain employs TRBV27 and TRBJ2-6; D remains ambiguous. Germline CDR1 and CDR2: MNHEY and SMNVEV (reference sequence). This CDR3 has 16 residues. Between the trimmed V and J ends, which lost 5 bases and 0 bases, there was a span of 11 bases. CDR3 sequence reads: CASSRDLPSGANVLTF. The CDR3 nucleotides are TGTGCCAGCAGTAGAGACTTACCCTCTGGGGCCAACGTCCTGACTTTC.

This clone was counted between two and nine times. The chain uses TRBV7-2 and TRBJ1-3; 9 bases are a match to TRBD1. CDR1 SGHTA and CDR2 FQGNSA come from the germline V gene. CDR3 length: 17 residues. V shed 1 base, J shed 0 bases, and the junction held 4 bases outside the gene matches. The CDR3 sequence is CASSLEQGAYSGNTIYF. CDR3 sequence (DNA): TGTGCCAGCAGCTTAGAACAGGGGGCGTACTCTGGAAACACCATATATTTT.

The rearrangement uses TRBV7-2 and TRBJ1-1, with 10 positions matching TRBD1. The CDR3 runs 15 residues. The germline CDR1 and CDR2 sequences are SGHTA and FQGNSA. V dropped 2 bases and J dropped 7; count of bases not matched to a gene: 7. The CDR3 loop reads CASSLLGQGVGEAFF. Written as DNA, the CDR3 is TGTGCCAGCAGCTTACTAGGACAGGGGGTGGGTGAAGCTTTCTTT.

The chain has TRBV6-6 and TRBJ2-5, with TRBD1 as a possible D gene (6 bases). Deletions cut 6 bases from V and 5 bases from J, with 16 bases between. The CDR3 is 14 amino acids. Germline V gives CDR1 MNHNY, CDR2 SVGAGI (reference sequence). The CDR3 bases are TGTGCCAGCAGACAGACAGGTTTAGTGGAGACCCAGTACTTC. This gives the protein CASRQTGLVETQYF.

This clone was seen a handful of times. The V gene is TRBV15, the J gene TRBJ2-3; D is possibly TRBD1 or TRBD2 (5 bases each). The germline gives CDR1 LNHNV, CDR2 YYDKDF (reference sequence). The CDR3 length is 17 residues. V was shortened by 1 base and J by 3 bases, with 17 bases between the two germline ends. The CDR3 here is CATSRVPGGGETDTQYF. The CDR3 DNA is TGTGCCACCAGCAGAGTCCCTGGGGGTGGAGAAACAGATACGCAGTATTTT.

This clone was picked up a small number of times. The J gene is TRBJ2-5, the V gene TRBV29-1, with 7 bases that match TRBD2. CDR1 is SQVTM and CDR2 is ANQGSEA in the germline V gene. The CDR3 is 13 amino acids. V lost 8 bases to trimming and J lost 5 bases; unmatched junction nucleotides: 11. CDR3 nucleotide sequence: TGCAGCTGTGAATCGCTAGCGGCGGAGACCCAGTACTTC. Encoded protein: CSCESLAAETQYF.

The chain joins TRBV7-2 to TRBJ2-3; D unresolved. Trimming took off 4 bases at V and 7 bases at J, with 12 bases between the two ends. This CDR3 is 13 amino acids long. The germline V gene has CDR1 SGHTA and CDR2 FQGNSA. CDR3 bases: TGTGCCAGCAGCTCCCACCCCTCAAATACGCAGTATTTT. This gives the protein CASSSHPSNTQYF.